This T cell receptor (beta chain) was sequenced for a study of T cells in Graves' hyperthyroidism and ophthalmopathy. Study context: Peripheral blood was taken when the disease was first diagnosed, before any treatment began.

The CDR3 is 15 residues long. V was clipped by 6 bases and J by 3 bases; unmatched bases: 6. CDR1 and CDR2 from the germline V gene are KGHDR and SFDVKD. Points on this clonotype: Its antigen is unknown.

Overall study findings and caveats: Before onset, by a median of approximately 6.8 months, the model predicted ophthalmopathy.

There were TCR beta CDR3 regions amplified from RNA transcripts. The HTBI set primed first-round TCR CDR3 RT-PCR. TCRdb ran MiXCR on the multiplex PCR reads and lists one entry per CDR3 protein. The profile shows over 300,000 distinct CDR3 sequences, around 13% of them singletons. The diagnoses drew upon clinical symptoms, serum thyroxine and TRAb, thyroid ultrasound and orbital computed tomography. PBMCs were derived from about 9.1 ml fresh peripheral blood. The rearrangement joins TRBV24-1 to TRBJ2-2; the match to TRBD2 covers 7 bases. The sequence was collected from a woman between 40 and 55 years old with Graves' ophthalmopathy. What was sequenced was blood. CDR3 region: CATSPRGRDTGELFF. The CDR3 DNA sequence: TGTGCCACCAGTCCCCGGGGGAGGGACACCGGGGAGCTGTTTTTT.